Listed below are T cell receptor beta chains from one sample, sequenced in a study of T cell responses to AZD1222 COVID-19 vaccine. Here immunoSEQ multiplex PCR was the method, and the copy in TCRdb shows in-frame clones only, minus some. The table shows some 160,000 clones, with around nine tenths occurring only once. Sequenced material: peripheral blood, taken 28 days after the second AZD1222 dose. These receptors were obtained from an adult who received the AZD1222 COVID-19 vaccine. CDR3s include the opening cysteine and the closing phenylalanine or tryptophan. The order of the fields is J gene, clone size, D gene, V gene, CDR3 DNA, CDR3 protein. The D gene is left open where the match is weak. Rows may omit the clone size; those that give it use once, few, many or a size class.

TRBJ1-3	-	-	TRBV7-9	TGTGCCAGCAGCTTAGGGGCAAGGGCGAACTCTGGAAACACCATATATTTT	CASSLGARANSGNTIYF
TRBJ2-7	-	-	TRBV21-1	TGTGCCAGCAGGATGACTAGTGGGGGTCAAACCTACGAGCAGTACTTC	CASRMTSGGQTYEQYF
TRBJ2-3	few	-	TRBV6-5	TGTGCCAGCAGACGAGGGGGGTACACAGATACGCAGTATTTT	CASRRGGYTDTQYF
TRBJ2-7	-	TRBD1	TRBV6-2/TRBV6-3	TGTGCCAGCAGTTTGGCGGGACAGGGGATACTGGAGCAGTACTTC	CASSLAGQGILEQYF
TRBJ2-2	-	-	TRBV19	TGTGCCAGTGATGACAGGAACACCGGGGAGCTGTTTTTT	CASDDRNTGELFF
TRBJ1-2	once	-	TRBV4-3	TGCGCCAGCAGCCCTTCCCGACAGAGCTATGGCTACACCTTC	CASSPSRQSYGYTF
TRBJ1-5	-	-	TRBV6-5	TGTGCCAGCAGTTACTCCGGGGAGCCCCAGCATTTT	CASSYSGEPQHF
TRBJ1-4	-	TRBD1	TRBV5-6	TGTGCCAGCAGCTGGGGACAGGGGGTAGATGAAAAACTGTTTTTT	CASSWGQGVDEKLFF
TRBJ2-7	-	-	TRBV27	TGTGCCAGCAGTTGGACCCCCTCCTACGAGCAGTACTTC	CASSWTPSYEQYF
TRBJ2-2	once	TRBD2	TRBV4-1	TGCGCCAGCAGCCACCTCACGGGGACTAGCGGGGAGACGAACACCGGGGAGCTGTTTTTT	CASSHLTGTSGETNTGELFF
TRBJ1-6	-	-	TRBV5-6	TGTGCCAGCAGCCCTCGGCCAACGTTGGATTCACCCCTCCACTTT	CASSPRPTLDSPLHF
TRBJ1-4	-	-	TRBV2	TGTGCCAGCAGTGAAAGAAGTCGGTTGGAAAAACTGTTTTTT	CASSERSRLEKLFF
TRBJ1-1	-	-	TRBV5-4	TGTGCCAGCAGCTCCGGGACCAAGGTCGGCACTGAAGCTTTCTTT	CASSSGTKVGTEAFF
TRBJ2-5	-	-	TRBV5-1	TGCGCCAGCAGCCCCCCTCGGCTGGCCTGGGAGACCCAGTACTTC	CASSPPRLAWETQYF
TRBJ2-1	once	-	TRBV5-1	TGCGCCAGCAGCTCACACTCACAATACAATGAGCAGTTCTTC	CASSSHSQYNEQFF